This passage covers 3 T cell receptor beta chains from one sample sequenced in a study of blood T cell repertoires in COVID-19. Generated by immunoSEQ multiplex PCR, the TCRdb table keeps only in-frame clones and is missing some. The sample shows a few hundred thousand clones, about 85% of them seen only once. The sample comprised peripheral blood. The receptors shown here come from a man in his sixties who had recovered from COVID-19.

The chain joins TRBV11-2 to TRBJ2-3; the D gene is possibly TRBD2 (5 bases). Germline CDR1 reads SGHAT; CDR2 reads FQNNGV. The V gene lost 6 bases and the J gene lost 0 bases, with 10 bases spanning the gap. The CDR3 totals 14 residues. This CDR3 reads CASRTRASTDTQYF. CDR3 coding DNA: TGTGCCAGCAGAACGAGGGCTAGCACAGATACGCAGTATTTT.

The rearrangement links TRBV4-1 to TRBJ1-5; a weak D match, TRBD1 (5 bases). The CDR3 length is 15 residues. V was shortened by 0 bases and J by 4 bases, with 10 bases between the two germline ends. The germline V gene encodes CDR1 MGHRA and CDR2 YSYEKL. The CDR3 spells CASSQDGNRNQPQHF. CDR3 nucleotides: TGCGCCAGCAGCCAAGATGGGAACAGGAATCAGCCCCAGCATTTT.

To note about this clone: Within the sample, other DNA sequences also encode this same CDR3. The CDR3 region is CASSPGTGSGQPQHF. The CDR3 nucleotides are TGTGCCAGCTCGCCAGGGACAGGGTCTGGTCAGCCCCAGCATTTT. This chain uses TRBV18 with TRBJ1-5; 9 bases match TRBD1. CDR1 KGHSH and CDR2 LQKENI come from the germline V gene. The CDR3 contains 15 residues. V lost 6 bases, J lost 6 bases, and 9 bases stayed unmatched.